Shown below are 18 T cell receptor beta chains from a single sample sequenced in a study of glioma-infiltrating T cells. Amplification of TCR alpha and beta CDR3 regions from RNA used iRepertoire nested multiplex PCR. One entry per CDR3 protein, called by TCRdb with MiXCR from the multiplex PCR reads. The sample consists of about 190,000 distinct CDR3 sequences, about 31% of them appearing once. The sample taken for sequencing was glioma tissue, nonneoplastic brain tissue, or PBMCs (not recorded which). Receptors were obtained from a human donor with low-grade glioma or glioblastoma, undergoing nonglioma brain surgery, or in good health (not recorded which).

A note on this clonotype: A much larger clone is a single base away; this may be a read error. As the CDR3 is not closed by the conserved phenylalanine or tryptophan, this likely results from a read error. The chain is built from TRBV6-4 and TRBJ1-1; D is unclear. CDR1 is MRHNA and CDR2 is SNTAGT in the germline V gene. The CDR3 loop spans 14 amino acids. V gave up 2 bases and J gave up 1 base, with 8 bases separating them. The CDR3 DNA reads as TGTGCCAGCAGTGACGCCCCAGAGAACACTGAAGCTTTCCTT. It translates to CASSDAPENTEAFL.

Points on this clonotype: A much bigger clone sits one base away, suggesting this may be a read error. The chain links TRBV4-1 to TRBJ1-3, with unresolved D. CDR1 and CDR2 from the germline V gene are MGHRA and YSYEKL. V was cut by 5 bases and J by 0 bases, with 14 bases left in between. The CDR3 loop spans 16 amino acids. CDR3 in DNA: TGCGCCAGCAGCAAGGGAGAGGCCTTCTCTGGAAACACCATATATTTT. This translates into CASSKGEAFSGNTIYF.

CDR3 sequence: CAWREGAKNIQYF. The CDR3 bases are TGTGCCTGGAGAGAGGGAGCCAAAAACATTCAGTACTTC. The V gene is TRBV30, the J gene TRBJ2-4; possibly TRBD2 for D (5 bases). Per the germline V gene, CDR1 is GTSNPN and CDR2 is SVGIG (reference sequence). The CDR3 sequence is 13 residues long. Trimming shortened V by 3 bases and J by 0 bases, and 6 bases separated the two germline ends.

Concerning this clonotype itself: Since a much larger clone is just one base distant, this may be a read error. The V and J genes are TRBV4-3 and TRBJ2-3; D gene ambiguous. Germline CDR1 reads LGHNA; CDR2 reads YSLEER. The CDR3 spans 15 residues. Trimming took 0 bases from V and 1 from J, leaving 8 bases between them. The CDR3 bases are TGCGCCAGCAGCCAAGATGGTGCTTGCACAGATACGCAGTATTTT. The encoded protein is CASSQDGACTDTQYF.

As regards this clonotype: This could be a read error, since a much larger clone is one nucleotide away. V gene TRBV10-3 combines with J gene TRBJ2-7; D possibly corresponds to TRBD2 (5 bases). The CDR3 has 14 residues. Trimming cost V 4 bases and J 7 bases, with 17 bases left between them. Germline values: CDR1 ENHRY, CDR2 SYGVKD. CDR3 residues: CAISGKSRSGEQYF. The DNA of the CDR3 is TGTGCCATCAGTGGGAAGAGCAGATCGGGGGAGCAGTACTTC.

This chain uses TRBV20-1 with TRBJ1-2; TRBD1 matches at 7 bases. With 0 bases clipped from V and 7 bases from J, the junction kept 5 bases outside the gene matches. This CDR3 region has 13 residues. Germline V lookup: CDR1 DFQATT, CDR2 SNEGSKA (reference sequence). CDR3 region: CSARDTDRAGYTF. The CDR3 DNA is TGCAGTGCTAGAGATACCGACAGGGCTGGCTACACCTTC.

V gene TRBV10-3 combines with J gene TRBJ2-1; a weak D match, TRBD2 (5 bases). Per germline, CDR1 ENHRY and CDR2 SYGVKD. The CDR3 is made up of 13 amino acids. The ends were cut back, 4 bases at V and 9 bases at J, with 13 bases in the middle. This CDR3 reads CAISAAALGEQFF. The CDR3 region has the DNA TGTGCCATCAGTGCAGCGGCCCTAGGTGAGCAGTTCTTC.

This clonotype was counted ten times or more. This CDR3 is CASSLNRGKEQYF. CDR3 DNA: TGTGCCAGCAGTTTGAATAGGGGAAAGGAGCAGTACTTC. The rearrangement links TRBV27 to TRBJ2-7, with D possibly matching TRBD1 (5 bases). The V end lost 3 bases, the J end lost 7 bases, and 13 bases lay between the germline ends. The CDR3 is 13 amino acids. Germline V gives CDR1 MNHEY, CDR2 SMNVEV (reference sequence).

As for this clonotype: One base away lies a much larger clone, so this may be a sequencing read error. This sequence joins TRBV29-1 and TRBJ2-1; D unclear. Germline lookup yields CDR1 SQVTM and CDR2 ANQGSEA. The CDR3 has 12 residues. This chain's CDR3 is CIVEALVGEQFF. CDR3 bases: TGCATCGTTGAAGCCCTAGTCGGTGAGCAGTTCTTC.

The V and J genes are TRBV3-1 and TRBJ2-2; 9 bases map to TRBD2. The CDR3 is 16 amino acids. The V gene's germline CDR1 is LGHDT and CDR2 YNNKEL (reference sequence). V was clipped by 4 bases and J by 0 bases; unmatched bases: 3. CDR3 protein: CASSPTSGSNTGELFF. The CDR3 DNA sequence: TGTGCCAGCAGCCCGACTAGCGGATCGAACACCGGGGAGCTGTTTTTT.

To note about this clonotype: A read error may produce the germline difference seen at one junction end. The chain links TRBV20-1 to TRBJ2-7, with D uncertain. The CDR3 loop spans 12 amino acids. CDR1 is DFQATT, CDR2 SNEGSKA, per germline (reference sequence). The CDR3, as DNA: TGCAGTGCTCCGACCAGCTCCTACGGGCAGTACTTC. It encodes CSAPTSSYGQYF.

With respect to this clonotype: A much larger clone lies a single base off, so this may be a read error. This chain joins TRBV2 and TRBJ2-4; weak D call: TRBD1 (5 bases). Deletions cut 5 bases from V and 2 bases from J, with 10 bases between. Germline lookup yields CDR1 SNHLY and CDR2 FYNNEI. The length of the CDR3 is 14 residues. This CDR3 reads CASSPKGTKNIQYF. The DNA of the CDR3 is TGTGCCAGCAGTCCCAAGGGGACCAAAAACATTCAGTACTTC.

Remarks on this clonotype: In this CDR3 the conserved last residue, phenylalanine or tryptophan, is missing, so a read error is likely. This chain connects TRBV18 to TRBJ1-1; D ambiguous. Looked up from germline, CDR1 is KGHSH and CDR2 is LQKENI. This CDR3 is 14 amino acids long. Trimming removed 2 bases at V and 1 base at J, with 8 bases between. Here the CDR3 reads CASSPEYTNTEAFI. The CDR3 nucleotides are TGTGCCAGCTCACCAGAGTATACGAACACTGAAGCTTTCATT.

This clonotype was detected ten times or more. The V and J genes are TRBV27 and TRBJ1-6; perhaps TRBD1 as D (5 bases). Looked up from germline, CDR1 is MNHEY and CDR2 is SMNVEV (reference sequence). Trimming removed 3 bases from V and 9 bases from J, with 12 bases in between. The CDR3 length is 14 residues. The CDR3 DNA sequence: TGTGCCAGCAGTTTTTCCCAGGGTGGTTCACCCCTCCACTTT. Translated, it gives CASSFSQGGSPLHF.

Only one count was recorded for this clonotype. This sequence joins TRBV7-2 and TRBJ2-5; D is uncertain. The germline V and J ends were trimmed by 5 bases and 5 bases, with 15 bases remaining between them. Germline values: CDR1 SGHTA, CDR2 FQGNSA. This CDR3 is 14 amino acids long. Written as DNA, the CDR3 is TGTGCCAGCAGCAATGGTCATGGCTATGAGACCCAGTACTTC. Translation: CASSNGHGYETQYF.

In its sample, this clonotype was seen many times. The gene calls are TRBV15 and TRBJ2-7; D is unresolved. The V and J ends lost 4 bases and 6 bases respectively, with 7 bases between them. This CDR3 spans 11 amino acids. The germline V gene encodes CDR1 LNHNV and CDR2 YYDKDF (reference sequence). CDR3 amino acids: CATSTSGEQYF. The CDR3 DNA reads as TGTGCCACCAGCACCTCGGGCGAGCAGTACTTC.

This clonotype has at least ten counts. The chain combines TRBV2 with TRBJ1-3; D not certain. The germline CDR1 and CDR2 sequences are SNHLY and FYNNEI. V dropped 7 bases and J dropped 3 bases, with 7 bases sitting between them. CDR3 length: 12 residues. The CDR3 protein is CASTIGGNTIYF. CDR3 DNA sequence: TGTGCCAGCACCATAGGTGGAAACACCATATATTTT.

This clonotype was seen only a few times. The chain carries TRBV12-3 or TRBV12-4 and TRBJ2-7, with TRBD2 as a possible D gene (5 bases). CDR3 length: 15 residues. Trimming removed 6 bases from V and 3 bases from J, with 18 bases in between. The CDR3 DNA sequence: TGTGCCAGCAGCGCACCGGGATCAGTAGTCTACGAGCAGTACTTC. Translating gives CASSAPGSVVYEQYF.